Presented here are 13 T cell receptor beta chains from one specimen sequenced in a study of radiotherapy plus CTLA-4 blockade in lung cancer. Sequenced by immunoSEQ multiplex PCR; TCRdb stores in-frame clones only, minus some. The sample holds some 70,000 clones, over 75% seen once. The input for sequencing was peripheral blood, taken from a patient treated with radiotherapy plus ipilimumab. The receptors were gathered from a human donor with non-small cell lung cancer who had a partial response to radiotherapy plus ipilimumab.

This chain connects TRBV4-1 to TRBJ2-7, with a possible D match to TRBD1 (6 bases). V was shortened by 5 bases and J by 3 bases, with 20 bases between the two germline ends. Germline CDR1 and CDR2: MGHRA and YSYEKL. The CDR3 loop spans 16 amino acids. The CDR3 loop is CASSYSMQGSIYEQYF. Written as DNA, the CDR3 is TGCGCCAGCAGCTATTCCATGCAGGGGTCCATCTACGAGCAGTACTTC.

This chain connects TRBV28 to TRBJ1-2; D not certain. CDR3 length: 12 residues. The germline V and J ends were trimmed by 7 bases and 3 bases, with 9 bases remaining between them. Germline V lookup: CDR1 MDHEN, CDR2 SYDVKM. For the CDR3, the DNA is TGTGCCAGCACCCAGCGGGACTATGGCTACACCTTC. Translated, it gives CASTQRDYGYTF.

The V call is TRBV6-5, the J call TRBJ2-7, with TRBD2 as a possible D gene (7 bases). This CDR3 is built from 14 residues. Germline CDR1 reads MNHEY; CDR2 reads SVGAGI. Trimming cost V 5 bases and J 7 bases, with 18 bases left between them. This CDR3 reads CASSPGGRNYEQYF. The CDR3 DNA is TGTGCCAGCAGTCCCGGGGGGCGAAACTATGAGCAGTACTTC.

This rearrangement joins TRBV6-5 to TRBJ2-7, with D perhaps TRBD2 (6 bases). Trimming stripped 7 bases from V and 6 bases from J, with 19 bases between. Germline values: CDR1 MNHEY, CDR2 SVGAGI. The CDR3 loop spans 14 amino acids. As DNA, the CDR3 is TGTGCCAGCACCTCCGGGCCCGGGGGAAGCGAGCAGTACTTC. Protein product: CASTSGPGGSEQYF.

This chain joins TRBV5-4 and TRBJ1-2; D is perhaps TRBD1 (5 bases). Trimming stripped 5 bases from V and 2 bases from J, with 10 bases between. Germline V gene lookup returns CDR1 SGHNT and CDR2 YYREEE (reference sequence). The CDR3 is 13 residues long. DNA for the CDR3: TGTGCCAGCAGGGCAGGGCGCAACTATGGCTACACCTTC. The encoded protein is CASRAGRNYGYTF. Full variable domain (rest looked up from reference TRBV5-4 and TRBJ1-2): ETGVTQSPTHLIKTRGQQVTLRCSSQSGHNTVSWYQQALGQGPQFIFQYYREEENGRGNFPPRFSGLQFPNYSSELNVNALELDDSALYLCASRAGRNYGYTFGSGTRLTVV.

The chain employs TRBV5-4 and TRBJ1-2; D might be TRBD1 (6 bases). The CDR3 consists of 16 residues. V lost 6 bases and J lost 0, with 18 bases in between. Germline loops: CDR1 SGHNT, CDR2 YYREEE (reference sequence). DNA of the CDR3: TGTGCCAGCACTACCGAAGGACAGCCCCCTAACTATGGCTACACCTTC. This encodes CASTTEGQPPNYGYTF.

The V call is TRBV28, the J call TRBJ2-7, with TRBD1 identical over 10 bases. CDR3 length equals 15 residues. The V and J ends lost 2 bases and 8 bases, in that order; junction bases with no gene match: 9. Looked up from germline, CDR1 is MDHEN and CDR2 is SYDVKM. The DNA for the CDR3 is TGTGCCAGCAGTTTACTAGGACAGGGGGTGGATAAGCAGTACTTC. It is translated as CASSLLGQGVDKQYF.

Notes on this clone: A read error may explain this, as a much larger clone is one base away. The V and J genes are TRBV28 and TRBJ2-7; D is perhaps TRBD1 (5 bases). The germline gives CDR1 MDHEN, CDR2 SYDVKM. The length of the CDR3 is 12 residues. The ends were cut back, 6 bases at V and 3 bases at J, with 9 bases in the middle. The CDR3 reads CASSPDSYEQYF. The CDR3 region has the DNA TGTGCCAGCAGCCCAGACAGCTACGAGCAGTACTTC.

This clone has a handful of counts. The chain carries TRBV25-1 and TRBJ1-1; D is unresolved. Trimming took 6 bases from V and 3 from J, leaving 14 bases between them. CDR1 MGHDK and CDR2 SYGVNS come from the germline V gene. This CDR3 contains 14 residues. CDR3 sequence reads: CASSAGLGDTEAFF. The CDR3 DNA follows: TGTGCCAGCAGCGCGGGTCTCGGGGACACTGAAGCTTTCTTT.

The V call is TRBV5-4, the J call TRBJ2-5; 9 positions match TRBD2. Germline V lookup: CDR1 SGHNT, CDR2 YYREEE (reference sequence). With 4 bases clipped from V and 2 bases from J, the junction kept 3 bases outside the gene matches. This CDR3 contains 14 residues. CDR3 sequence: CASSLAGSQETQYF. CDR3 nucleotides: TGTGCCAGCAGCCTAGCGGGAAGTCAAGAGACCCAGTACTTC.

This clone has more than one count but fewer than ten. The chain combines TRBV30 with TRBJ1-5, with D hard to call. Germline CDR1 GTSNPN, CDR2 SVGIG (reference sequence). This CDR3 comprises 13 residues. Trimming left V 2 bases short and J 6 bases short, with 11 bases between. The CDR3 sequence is CAWSLEQSQPQHF. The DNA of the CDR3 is TGTGCCTGGAGTTTGGAGCAATCTCAGCCCCAGCATTTT. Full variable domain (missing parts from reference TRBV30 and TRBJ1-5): SQTIHQWPATLVQPVGSPLSLECTVEGTSNPNLYWYRQAAGRGLQLLFYSVGIGQISSEVPQNLSASRPQDRQFILSSKKLLLSDSGFYLCAWSLEQSQPQHFGDGTRLSIL.

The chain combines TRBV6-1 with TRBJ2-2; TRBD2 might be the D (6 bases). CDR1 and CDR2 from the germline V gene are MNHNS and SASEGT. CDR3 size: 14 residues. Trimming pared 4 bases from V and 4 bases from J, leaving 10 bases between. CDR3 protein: CASSAGVRTGELFF. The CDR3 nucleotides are TGTGCCAGCAGTGCGGGGGTCCGCACCGGGGAGCTGTTTTTT.

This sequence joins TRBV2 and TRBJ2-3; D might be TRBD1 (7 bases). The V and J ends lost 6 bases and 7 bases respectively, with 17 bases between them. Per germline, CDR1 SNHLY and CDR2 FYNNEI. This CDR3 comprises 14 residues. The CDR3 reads CASRGDSGSYTQYF. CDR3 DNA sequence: TGTGCCAGCAGGGGGGACAGCGGGTCGTATACGCAGTATTTT.